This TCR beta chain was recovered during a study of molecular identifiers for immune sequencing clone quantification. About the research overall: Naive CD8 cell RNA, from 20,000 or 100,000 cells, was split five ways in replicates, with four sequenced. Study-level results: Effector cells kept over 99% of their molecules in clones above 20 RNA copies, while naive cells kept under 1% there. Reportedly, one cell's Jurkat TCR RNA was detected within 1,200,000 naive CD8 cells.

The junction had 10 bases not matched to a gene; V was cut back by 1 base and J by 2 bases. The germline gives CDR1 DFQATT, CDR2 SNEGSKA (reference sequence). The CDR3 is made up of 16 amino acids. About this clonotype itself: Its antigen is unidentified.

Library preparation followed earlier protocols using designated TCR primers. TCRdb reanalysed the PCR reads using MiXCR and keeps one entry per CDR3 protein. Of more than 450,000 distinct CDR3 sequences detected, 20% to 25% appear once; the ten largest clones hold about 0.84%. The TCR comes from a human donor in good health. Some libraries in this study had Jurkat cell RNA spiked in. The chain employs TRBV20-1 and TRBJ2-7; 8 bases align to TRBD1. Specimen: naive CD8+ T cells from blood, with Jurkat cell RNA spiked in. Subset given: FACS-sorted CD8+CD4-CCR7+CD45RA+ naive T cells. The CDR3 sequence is CSARGARDRPPYEQYF. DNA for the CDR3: TGCAGTGCTAGAGGAGCACGGGACAGGCCTCCCTACGAGCAGTACTTC.